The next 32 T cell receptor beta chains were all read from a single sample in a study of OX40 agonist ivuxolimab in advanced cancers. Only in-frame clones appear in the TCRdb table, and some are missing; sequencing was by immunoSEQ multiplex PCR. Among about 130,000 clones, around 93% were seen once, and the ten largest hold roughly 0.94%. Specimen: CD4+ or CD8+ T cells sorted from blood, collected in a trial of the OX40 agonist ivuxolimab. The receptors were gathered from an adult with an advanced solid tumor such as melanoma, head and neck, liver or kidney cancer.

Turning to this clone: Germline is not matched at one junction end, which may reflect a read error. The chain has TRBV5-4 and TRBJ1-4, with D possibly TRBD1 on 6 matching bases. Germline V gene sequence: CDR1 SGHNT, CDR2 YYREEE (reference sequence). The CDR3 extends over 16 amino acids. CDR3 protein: CASSQDLNRANEKLFF. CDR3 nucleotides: TGCGCCAGCAGCCAAGATTTGAACAGGGCTAATGAAAAACTGTTTTTT. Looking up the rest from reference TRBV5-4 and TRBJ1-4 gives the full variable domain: ETGVTQSPTHLIKTRGQQVTLRCSSQSGHNTVSWYQQALGQGPQFIFQYYREEENGRGNFPPRFSGLQFPNYSSELNVNALELDDSALYLCASSQDLNRANEKLFFGSGTQLSVL.

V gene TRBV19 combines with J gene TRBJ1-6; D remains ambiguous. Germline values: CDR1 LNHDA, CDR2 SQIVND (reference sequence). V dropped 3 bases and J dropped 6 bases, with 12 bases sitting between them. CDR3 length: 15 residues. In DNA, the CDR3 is TGTGCCAGTAGTATTTTGAGGAATCCTAATTCACCCCTCCACTTT. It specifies CASSILRNPNSPLHF.

This CDR3 reads CASSLGQGESYTF. Here the CDR3 DNA reads TGCGCCAGCAGCCTGGGACAGGGTGAGAGCTACACCTTC. This chain joins TRBV4-3 and TRBJ1-2; 9 bases are a match to TRBD1. Germline assignment: CDR1 LGHNA and CDR2 YSLEER. The J segment lost 9 bases and the V segment lost 4 bases, leaving 6 bases of the junction unmatched. There are 13 residues in the CDR3.

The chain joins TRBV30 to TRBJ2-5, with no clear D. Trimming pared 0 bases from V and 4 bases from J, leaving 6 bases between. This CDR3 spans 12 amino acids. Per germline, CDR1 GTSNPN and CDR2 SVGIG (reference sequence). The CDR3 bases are TGTGCCTGGAGTGTAAACTTAGAGACCCAGTACTTC. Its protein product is CAWSVNLETQYF.

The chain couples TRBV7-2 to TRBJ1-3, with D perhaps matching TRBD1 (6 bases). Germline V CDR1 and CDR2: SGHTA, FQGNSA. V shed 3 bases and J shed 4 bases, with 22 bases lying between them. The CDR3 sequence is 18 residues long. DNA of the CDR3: TGTGCCAGCAGCTTCCCTAATGCGAGACAGGAATTCGGAAACACCATATATTTT. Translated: CASSFPNARQEFGNTIYF.

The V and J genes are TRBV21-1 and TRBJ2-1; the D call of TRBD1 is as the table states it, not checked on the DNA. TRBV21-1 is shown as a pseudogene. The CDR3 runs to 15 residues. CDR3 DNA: TGTGCCAGCAGCAAAGTGCAGGGGGCATACAATGAGCAGTTCTTC. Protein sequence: CASSKVQGAYNEQFF.

The CDR3 DNA reads as TGCGCCAGCAGCTCCGAGACCTCCACAGATACGCAGTATTTT. Translation: CASSSETSTDTQYF. The V and J genes are TRBV5-1 and TRBJ2-3; D is unresolved. Germline CDR1 and CDR2: SGHRS and YFSETQ. With 3 bases removed from V and 2 bases from J, the gap between germline ends came to 10 bases. The CDR3 runs to 14 residues.

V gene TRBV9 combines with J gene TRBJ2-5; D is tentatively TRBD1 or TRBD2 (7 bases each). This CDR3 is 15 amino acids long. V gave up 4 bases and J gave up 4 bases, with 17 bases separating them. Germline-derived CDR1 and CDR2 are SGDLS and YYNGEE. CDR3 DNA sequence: TGTGCCAGCAGCACCCCGTCAGGGGGGGCAGAGACCCAGTACTTC. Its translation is CASSTPSGGAETQYF.

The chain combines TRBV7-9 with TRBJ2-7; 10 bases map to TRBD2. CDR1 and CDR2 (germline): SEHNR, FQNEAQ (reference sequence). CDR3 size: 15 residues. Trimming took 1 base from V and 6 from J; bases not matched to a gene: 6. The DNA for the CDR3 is TGTGCCAGCAGCTTAGAGGCTAGCGGGAGCGGCGAGCAGTACTTC. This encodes CASSLEASGSGEQYF.

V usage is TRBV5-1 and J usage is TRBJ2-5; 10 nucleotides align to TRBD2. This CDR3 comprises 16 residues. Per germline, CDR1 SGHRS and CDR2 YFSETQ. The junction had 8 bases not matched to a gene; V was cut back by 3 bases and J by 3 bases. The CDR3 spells CASSSGLAIPKETQYF. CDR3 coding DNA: TGCGCCAGCAGCTCGGGACTAGCGATTCCGAAAGAGACCCAGTACTTC.

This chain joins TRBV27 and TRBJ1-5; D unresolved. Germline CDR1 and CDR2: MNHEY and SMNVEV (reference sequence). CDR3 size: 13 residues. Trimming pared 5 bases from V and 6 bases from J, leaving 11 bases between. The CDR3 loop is CASSPTTGQPQHF. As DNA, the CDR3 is TGTGCCAGCAGTCCAACAACGGGTCAGCCCCAGCATTTT.

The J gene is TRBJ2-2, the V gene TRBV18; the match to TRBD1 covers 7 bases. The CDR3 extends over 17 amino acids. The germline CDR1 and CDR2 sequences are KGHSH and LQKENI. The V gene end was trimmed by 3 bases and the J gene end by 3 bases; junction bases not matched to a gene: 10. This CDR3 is CASSPSVRGSDTGELFF. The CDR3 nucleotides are TGTGCCAGCTCACCCTCAGTCAGGGGGTCCGACACCGGGGAGCTGTTTTTT.

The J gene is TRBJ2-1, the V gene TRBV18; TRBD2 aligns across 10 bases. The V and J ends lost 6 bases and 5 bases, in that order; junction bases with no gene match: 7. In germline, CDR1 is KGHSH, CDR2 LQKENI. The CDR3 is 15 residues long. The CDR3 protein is CASSPRTSGNNEQFF. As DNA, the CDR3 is TGTGCCAGCTCCCCGCGGACTAGCGGAAACAATGAGCAGTTCTTC.

CDR3 loop: CASSLGGGWTEAFF. The CDR3, as DNA: TGTGCCAGCAGTTTAGGGGGGGGTTGGACTGAAGCTTTCTTT. The rearrangement links TRBV28 to TRBJ1-1, with D tentatively TRBD1 (5 bases). The CDR3 loop spans 14 amino acids. Trimming took off 2 bases at V and 5 bases at J, with 12 bases between the two ends. The germline V gene encodes CDR1 MDHEN and CDR2 SYDVKM.

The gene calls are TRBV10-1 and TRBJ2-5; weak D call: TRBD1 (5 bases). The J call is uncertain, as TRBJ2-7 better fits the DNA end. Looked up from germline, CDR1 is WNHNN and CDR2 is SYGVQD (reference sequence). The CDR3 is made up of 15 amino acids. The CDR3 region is CASSELQAPSYEQYF. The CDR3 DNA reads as TGCGCCAGCAGTGAACTACAGGCCCCCTCCTACGAGCAGTACTTC.

This CDR3 reads CSVEDLLGSGGYTF. Written as DNA, the CDR3 is TGCAGCGTTGAAGATCTTCTGGGGTCGGGTGGCTACACCTTC. The chain links TRBV29-1 to TRBJ1-2; D unresolved. Germline loops: CDR1 SQVTM, CDR2 ANQGSEA. Trimming cost V 0 bases and J 7 bases, with 15 bases left between them. This CDR3 spans 14 amino acids.

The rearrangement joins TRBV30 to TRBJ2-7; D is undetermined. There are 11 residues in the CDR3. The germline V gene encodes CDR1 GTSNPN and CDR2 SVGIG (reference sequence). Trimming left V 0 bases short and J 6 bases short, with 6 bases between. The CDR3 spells CAWSVWGEQYF. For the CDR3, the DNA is TGTGCCTGGAGTGTATGGGGCGAGCAGTACTTC.

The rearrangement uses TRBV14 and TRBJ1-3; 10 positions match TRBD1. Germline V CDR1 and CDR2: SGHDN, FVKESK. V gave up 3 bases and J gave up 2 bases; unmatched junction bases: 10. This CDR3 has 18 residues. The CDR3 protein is CASSQPGQGWRTGNTIYF. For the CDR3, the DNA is TGTGCCAGCAGCCAGCCGGGACAGGGGTGGAGAACTGGAAACACCATATATTTT.

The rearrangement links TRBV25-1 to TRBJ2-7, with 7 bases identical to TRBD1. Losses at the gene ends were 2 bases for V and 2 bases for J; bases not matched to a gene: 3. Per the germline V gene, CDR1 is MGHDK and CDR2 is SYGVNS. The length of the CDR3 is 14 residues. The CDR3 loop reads CASSERGQTYEQYF. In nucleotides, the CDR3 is TGTGCCAGCAGTGAACGGGGACAGACCTACGAGCAGTACTTC.

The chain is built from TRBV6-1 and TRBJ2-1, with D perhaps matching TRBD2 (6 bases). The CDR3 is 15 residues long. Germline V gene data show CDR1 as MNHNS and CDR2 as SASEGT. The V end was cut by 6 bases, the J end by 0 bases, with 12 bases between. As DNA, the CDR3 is TGTGCCAGCAGGGAACAGCGGGCCTCCTACAATGAGCAGTTCTTC. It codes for CASREQRASYNEQFF.

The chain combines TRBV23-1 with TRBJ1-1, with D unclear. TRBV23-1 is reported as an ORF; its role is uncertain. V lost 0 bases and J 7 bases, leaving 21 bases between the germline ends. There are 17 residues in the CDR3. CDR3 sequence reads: CASSQSSRVDLEGEAFF. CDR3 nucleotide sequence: TGCGCCAGCAGTCAATCGTCGCGGGTAGACTTGGAGGGTGAAGCTTTCTTT.

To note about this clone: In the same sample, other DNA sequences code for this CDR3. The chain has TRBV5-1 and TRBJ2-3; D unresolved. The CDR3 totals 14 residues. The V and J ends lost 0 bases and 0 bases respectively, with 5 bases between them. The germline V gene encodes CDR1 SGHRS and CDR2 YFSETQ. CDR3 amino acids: CASSLGGSTDTQYF. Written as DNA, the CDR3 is TGCGCCAGCAGCTTGGGCGGAAGCACAGATACGCAGTATTTT. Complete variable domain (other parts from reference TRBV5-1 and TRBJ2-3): KAGVTQTPRYLIKTRGQQVTLSCSPISGHRSVSWYQQTPGQGLQFLFEYFSETQRNKGNFPGRFSGRQFSNSRSEMNVSTLELGDSALYLCASSLGGSTDTQYFGPGTRLTVL.

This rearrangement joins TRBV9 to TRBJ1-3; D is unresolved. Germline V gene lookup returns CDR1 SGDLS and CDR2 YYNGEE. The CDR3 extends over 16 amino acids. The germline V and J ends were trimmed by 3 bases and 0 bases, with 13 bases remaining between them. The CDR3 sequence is CASSATIMSSGNTIYF. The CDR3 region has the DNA TGTGCCAGCAGCGCAACGATAATGAGCTCTGGAAACACCATATATTTT.

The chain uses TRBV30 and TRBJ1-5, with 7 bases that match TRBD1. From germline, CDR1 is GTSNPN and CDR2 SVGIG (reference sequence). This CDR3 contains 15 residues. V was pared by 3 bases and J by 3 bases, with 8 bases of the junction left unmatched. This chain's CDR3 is CAWRSRTGDNQPQHF. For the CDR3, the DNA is TGTGCCTGGAGGAGCCGGACAGGAGACAATCAGCCCCAGCATTTT. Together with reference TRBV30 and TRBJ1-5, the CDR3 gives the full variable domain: SQTIHQWPATLVQPVGSPLSLECTVEGTSNPNLYWYRQAAGRGLQLLFYSVGIGQISSEVPQNLSASRPQDRQFILSSKKLLLSDSGFYLCAWRSRTGDNQPQHFGDGTRLSIL.

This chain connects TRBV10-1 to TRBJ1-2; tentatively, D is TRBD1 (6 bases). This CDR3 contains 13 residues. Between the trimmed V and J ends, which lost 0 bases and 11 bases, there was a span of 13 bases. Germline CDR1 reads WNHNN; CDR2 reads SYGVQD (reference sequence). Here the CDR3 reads CASSESGTGKYTF. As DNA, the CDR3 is TGCGCCAGCAGTGAGTCAGGAACAGGGAAGTACACCTTC.

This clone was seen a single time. CDR3 nucleotide sequence: TGCAGCGGGACCGGGACAGGGAGGGTCGGGGAGCTGTTTTTT. Translating it yields CSGTGTGRVGELFF. The J gene is TRBJ2-2, the V gene TRBV29-1, with TRBD1 matching over 9 bases. V gave up 7 bases and J gave up 7 bases; unmatched junction bases: 10. Germline V gene sequence: CDR1 SQVTM, CDR2 ANQGSEA. There are 14 residues in the CDR3.

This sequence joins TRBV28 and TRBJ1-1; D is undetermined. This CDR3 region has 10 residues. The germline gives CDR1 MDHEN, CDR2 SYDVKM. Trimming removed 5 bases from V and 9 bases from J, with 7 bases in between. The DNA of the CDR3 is TGTGCCAGCAGTCAGAGTAAAGCTTTCTTT. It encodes CASSQSKAFF.

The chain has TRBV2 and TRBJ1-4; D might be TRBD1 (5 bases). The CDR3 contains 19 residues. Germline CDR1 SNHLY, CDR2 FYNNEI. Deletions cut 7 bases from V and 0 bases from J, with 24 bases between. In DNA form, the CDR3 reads TGTGCCAGCATTCCCCGGGGCAGGTCCCGACCCTCAACTAATGAAAAACTGTTTTTT. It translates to CASIPRGRSRPSTNEKLFF.

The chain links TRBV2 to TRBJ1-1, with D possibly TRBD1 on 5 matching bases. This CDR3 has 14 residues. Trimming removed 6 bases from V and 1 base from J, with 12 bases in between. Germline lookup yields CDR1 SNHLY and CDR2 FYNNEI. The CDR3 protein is CASRLTAWNTEAFF. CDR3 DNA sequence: TGTGCCAGCAGATTGACAGCTTGGAACACTGAAGCTTTCTTT. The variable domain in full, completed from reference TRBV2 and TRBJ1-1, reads EPEVTQTPSHQVTQMGQEVILRCVPISNHLYFYWYRQILGQKVEFLVSFYNNEISEKSEIFDDQFSVERPDGSNFTLKIRSTKLEDSAMYFCASRLTAWNTEAFFGQGTRLTVV.

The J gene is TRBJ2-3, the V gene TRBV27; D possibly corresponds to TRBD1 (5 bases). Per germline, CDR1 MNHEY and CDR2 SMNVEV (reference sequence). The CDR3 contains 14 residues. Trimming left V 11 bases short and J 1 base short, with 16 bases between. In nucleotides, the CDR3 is TGTGCCTCCAAACCAGGGTTGGGCACAGATACGCAGTATTTT. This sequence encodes CASKPGLGTDTQYF.

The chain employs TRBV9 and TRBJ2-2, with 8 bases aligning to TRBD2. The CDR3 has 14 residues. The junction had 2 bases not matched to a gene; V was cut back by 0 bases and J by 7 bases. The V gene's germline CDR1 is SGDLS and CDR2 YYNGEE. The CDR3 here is CASSVGGLGGELFF. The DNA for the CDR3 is TGTGCCAGCAGCGTAGGGGGACTAGGCGGGGAGCTGTTTTTT.

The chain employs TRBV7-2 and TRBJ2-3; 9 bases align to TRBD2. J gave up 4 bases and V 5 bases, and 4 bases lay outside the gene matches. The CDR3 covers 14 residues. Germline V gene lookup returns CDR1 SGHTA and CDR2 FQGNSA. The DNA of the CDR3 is TGTGCCAGCAGCCCCAGACTAGCGGCAGATACGCAGTATTTT. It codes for CASSPRLAADTQYF.